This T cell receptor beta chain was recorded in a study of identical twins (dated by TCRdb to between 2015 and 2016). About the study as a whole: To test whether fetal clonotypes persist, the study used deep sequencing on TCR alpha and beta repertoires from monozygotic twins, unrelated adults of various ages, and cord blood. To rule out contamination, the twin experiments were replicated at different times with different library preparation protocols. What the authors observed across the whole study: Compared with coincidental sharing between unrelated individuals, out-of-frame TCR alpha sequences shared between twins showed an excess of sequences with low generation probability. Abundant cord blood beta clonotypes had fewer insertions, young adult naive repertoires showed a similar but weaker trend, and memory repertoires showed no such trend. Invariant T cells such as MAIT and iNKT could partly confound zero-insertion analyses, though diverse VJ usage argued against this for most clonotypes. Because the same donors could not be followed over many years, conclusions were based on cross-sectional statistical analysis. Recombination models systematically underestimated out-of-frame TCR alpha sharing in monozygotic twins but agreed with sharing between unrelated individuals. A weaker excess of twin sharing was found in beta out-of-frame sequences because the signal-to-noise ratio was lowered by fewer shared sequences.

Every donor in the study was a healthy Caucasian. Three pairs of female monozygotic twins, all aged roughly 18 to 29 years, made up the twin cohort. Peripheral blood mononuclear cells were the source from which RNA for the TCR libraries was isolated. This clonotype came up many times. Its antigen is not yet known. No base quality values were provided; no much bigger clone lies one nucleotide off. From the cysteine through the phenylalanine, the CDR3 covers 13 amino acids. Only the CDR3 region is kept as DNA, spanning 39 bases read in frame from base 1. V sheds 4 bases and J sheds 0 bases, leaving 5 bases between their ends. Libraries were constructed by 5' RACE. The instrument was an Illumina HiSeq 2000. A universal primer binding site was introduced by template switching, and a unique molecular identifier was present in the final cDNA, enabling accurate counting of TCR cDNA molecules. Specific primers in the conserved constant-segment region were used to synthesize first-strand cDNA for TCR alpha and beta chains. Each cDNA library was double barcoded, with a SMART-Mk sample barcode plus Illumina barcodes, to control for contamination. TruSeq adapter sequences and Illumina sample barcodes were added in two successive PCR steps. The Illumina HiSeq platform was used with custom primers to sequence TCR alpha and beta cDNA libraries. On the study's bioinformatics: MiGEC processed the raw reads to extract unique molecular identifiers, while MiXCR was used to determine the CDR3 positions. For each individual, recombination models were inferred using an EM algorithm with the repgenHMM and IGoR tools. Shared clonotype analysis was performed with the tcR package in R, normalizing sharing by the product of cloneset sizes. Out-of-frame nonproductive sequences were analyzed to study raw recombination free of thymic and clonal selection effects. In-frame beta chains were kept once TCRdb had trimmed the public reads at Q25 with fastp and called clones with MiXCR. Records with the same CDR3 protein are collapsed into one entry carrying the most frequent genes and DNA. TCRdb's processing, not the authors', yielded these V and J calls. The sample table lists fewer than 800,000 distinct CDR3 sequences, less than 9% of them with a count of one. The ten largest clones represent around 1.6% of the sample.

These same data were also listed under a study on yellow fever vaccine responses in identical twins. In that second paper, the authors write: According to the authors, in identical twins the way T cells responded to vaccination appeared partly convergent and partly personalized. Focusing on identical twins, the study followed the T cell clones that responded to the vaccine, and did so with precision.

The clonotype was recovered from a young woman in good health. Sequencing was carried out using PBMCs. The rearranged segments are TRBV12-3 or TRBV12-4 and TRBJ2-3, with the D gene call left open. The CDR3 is CASSSPSTDTQYF. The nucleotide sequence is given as TGTGCCAGCAGTTCGCCTAGCACAGATACGCAGTATTTT.